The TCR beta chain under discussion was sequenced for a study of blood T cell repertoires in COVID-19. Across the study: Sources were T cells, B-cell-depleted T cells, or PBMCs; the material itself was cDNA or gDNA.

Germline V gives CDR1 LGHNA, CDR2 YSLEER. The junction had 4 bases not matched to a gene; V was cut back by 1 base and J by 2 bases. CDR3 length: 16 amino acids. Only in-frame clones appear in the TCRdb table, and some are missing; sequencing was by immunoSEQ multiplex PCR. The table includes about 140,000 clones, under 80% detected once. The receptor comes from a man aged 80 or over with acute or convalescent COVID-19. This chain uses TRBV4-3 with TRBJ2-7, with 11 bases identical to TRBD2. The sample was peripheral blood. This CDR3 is CASSQGVSGGAYEQYF. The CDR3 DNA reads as TGCGCCAGCAGCCAAGGGGTTAGCGGGGGGGCCTACGAGCAGTACTTC.